This entry concerns a single T cell receptor (beta chain). The antigen is not known. The data originate from a study of monozygotic twins with cystic fibrosis. Study findings and constraints: Low clonality (median roughly 0.009) suggested a mostly naive repertoire. Nucleotide-identical clonotype sharing was significantly higher within monozygotic CF twin pairs than between unrelated CF individuals. In this small cohort, shared CDR3 numbers showed no association with age, concordance or disease severity.

The CDR3 has 14 amino acids. The germline V and J ends were trimmed by 2 bases and 5 bases, with 12 bases remaining between them. Germline V lookup: CDR1 SGHTA, CDR2 FQGNSA. The assay was immunoSEQ multiplex PCR, and TCRdb's table has in-frame clones only and misses some. Of roughly 35,000 clones listed, over 75% were seen once; the top ten hold under 2%. The chain carries TRBV7-2 and TRBJ2-5, with TRBD2 as a possible D gene (5 bases). The sequence was collected from a girl aged 2 to 10 with cystic fibrosis. The sample was blood. CDR3 coding DNA: TGTGCCAGCAGCTTACGCCGGCCGGGGGAGACCCAGTACTTC. This translates into CASSLRRPGETQYF.